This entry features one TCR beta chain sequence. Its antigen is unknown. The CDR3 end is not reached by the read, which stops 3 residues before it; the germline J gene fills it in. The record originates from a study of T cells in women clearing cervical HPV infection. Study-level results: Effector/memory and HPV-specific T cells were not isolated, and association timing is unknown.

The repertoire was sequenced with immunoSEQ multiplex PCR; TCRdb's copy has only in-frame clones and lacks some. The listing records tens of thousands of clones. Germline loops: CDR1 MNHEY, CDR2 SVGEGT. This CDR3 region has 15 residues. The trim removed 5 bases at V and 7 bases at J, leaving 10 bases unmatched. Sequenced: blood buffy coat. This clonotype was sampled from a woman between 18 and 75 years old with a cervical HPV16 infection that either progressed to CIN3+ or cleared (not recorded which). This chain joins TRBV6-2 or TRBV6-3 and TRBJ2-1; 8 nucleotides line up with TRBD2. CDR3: CASSPFGGGQNEQFF. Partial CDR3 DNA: TGTGCCAGCAGTCCCTTCGGGGGGGGGCAAAATGAG.